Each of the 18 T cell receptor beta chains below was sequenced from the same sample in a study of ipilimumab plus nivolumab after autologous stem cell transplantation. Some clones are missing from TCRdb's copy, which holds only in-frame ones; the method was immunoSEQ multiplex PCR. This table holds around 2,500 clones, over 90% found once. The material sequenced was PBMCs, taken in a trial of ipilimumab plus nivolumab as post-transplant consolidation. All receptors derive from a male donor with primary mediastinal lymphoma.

CDR3 protein: CASSQAGADTEAFF. In DNA form, the CDR3 reads TGTGCCAGCAGCCAGGCAGGGGCTGACACTGAAGCTTTCTTT. The chain joins TRBV5-4 to TRBJ1-1, with D possibly TRBD1 on 6 matching bases. V was trimmed by 4 bases and J by 3 bases, leaving 13 bases between them. The CDR3 runs 14 residues. CDR1 and CDR2 from the germline V gene are SGHNT and YYREEE (reference sequence).

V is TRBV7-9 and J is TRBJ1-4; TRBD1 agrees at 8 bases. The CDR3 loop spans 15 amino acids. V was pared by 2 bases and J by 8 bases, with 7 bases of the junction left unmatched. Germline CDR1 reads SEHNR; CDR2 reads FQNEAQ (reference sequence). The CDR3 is CASSLRGTGGEKLFF. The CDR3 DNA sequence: TGTGCCAGCAGCTTAAGAGGGACAGGAGGAGAAAAACTGTTTTTT.

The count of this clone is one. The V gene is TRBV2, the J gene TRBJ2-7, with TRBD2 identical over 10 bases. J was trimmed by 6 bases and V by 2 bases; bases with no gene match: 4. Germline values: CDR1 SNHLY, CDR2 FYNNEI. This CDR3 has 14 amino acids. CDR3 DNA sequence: TGTGCCAGCAGTGAACGAGCGGGAGGGCGCGAGCAGTACTTC. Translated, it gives CASSERAGGREQYF.

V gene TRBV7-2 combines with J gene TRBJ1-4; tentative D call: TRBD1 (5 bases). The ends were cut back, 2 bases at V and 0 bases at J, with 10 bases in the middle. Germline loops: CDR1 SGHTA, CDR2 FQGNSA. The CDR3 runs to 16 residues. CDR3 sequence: CASSLIVGATNEKLFF. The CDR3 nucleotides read TGTGCCAGCAGCTTAATCGTGGGGGCAACTAATGAAAAACTGTTTTTT.

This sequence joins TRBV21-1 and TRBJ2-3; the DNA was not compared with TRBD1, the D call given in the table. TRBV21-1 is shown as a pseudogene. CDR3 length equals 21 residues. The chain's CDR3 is CASSKGGTGGTCLTITDTQYF. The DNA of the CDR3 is TGTGCCAGCAGCAAAGGGGGGACAGGGGGCACCTGCCTAACTATCACAGATACGCAGTATTTT.

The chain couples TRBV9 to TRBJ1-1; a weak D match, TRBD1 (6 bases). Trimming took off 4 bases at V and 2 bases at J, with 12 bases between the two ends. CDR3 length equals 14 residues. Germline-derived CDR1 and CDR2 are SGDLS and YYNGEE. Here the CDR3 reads CASSFRQENTEAFF. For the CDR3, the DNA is TGTGCCAGCAGCTTCAGACAGGAAAACACTGAAGCTTTCTTT.

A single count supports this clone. The CDR3: CASSSDRGRTWQPQHF. CDR3 bases: TGTGCCAGCAGCTCGGACAGGGGGAGGACGTGGCAGCCCCAGCATTTT. This chain joins TRBV28 and TRBJ1-5, with 10 bases matching TRBD1. The CDR3 spans 16 residues. Germline CDR1 MDHEN, CDR2 SYDVKM. V shed 6 bases, J shed 7 bases, and the junction held 12 bases outside the gene matches. The variable domain in full, completed from reference TRBV28 and TRBJ1-5, reads DVKVTQSSRYLVKRTGEKVFLECVQDMDHENMFWYRQDPGLGLRLIYFSYDVKMKEKGDIPEGYSVSREKKERFSLILESASTNQTSMYLCASSSDRGRTWQPQHFGDGTRLSIL.

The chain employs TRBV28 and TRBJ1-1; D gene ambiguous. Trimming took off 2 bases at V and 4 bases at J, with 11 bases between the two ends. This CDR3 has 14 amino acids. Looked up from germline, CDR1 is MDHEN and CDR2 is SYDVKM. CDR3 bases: TGTGCCAGCAGTTTAGGGCAAACACTCACTGAAGCTTTCTTT. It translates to CASSLGQTLTEAFF.

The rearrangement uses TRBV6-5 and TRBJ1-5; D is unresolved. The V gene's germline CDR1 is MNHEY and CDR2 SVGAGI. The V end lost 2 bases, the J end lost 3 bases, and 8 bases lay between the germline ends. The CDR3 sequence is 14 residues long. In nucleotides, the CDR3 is TGTGCCAGCAGTTACACCGGATTCAATCAGCCCCAGCATTTT. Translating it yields CASSYTGFNQPQHF.

CDR3 coding DNA: TGTGCCAGTACTCCGCAACGGGGGGAGCGGGGTCAGCCCCAGCATTTT. Its translation is CASTPQRGERGQPQHF. V usage is TRBV19 and J usage is TRBJ1-5; D is possibly TRBD1 (5 bases). The CDR3 consists of 16 residues. Per the germline V gene, CDR1 is LNHDA and CDR2 is SQIVND (reference sequence). Between the trimmed V and J ends, which lost 7 bases and 6 bases, there was a span of 22 bases.

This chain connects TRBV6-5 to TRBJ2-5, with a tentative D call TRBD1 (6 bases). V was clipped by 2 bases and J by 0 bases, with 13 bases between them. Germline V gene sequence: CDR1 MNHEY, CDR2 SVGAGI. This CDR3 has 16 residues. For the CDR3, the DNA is TGTGCCAGCAGTTACGACCCAACAGGGTACCAAGAGACCCAGTACTTC. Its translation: CASSYDPTGYQETQYF.

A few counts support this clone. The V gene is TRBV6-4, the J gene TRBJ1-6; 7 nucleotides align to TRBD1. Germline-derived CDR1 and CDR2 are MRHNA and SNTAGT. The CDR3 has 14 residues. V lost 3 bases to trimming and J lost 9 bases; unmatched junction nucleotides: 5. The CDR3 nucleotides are TGTGCCAGCAGTGAGGTGACAGGGAGTTCACCCCTCCACTTT. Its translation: CASSEVTGSSPLHF.

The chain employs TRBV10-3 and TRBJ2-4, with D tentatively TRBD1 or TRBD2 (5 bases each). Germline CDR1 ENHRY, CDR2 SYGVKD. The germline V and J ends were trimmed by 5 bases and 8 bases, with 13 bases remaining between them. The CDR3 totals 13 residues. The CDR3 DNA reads TGTGCCATCAGTCTAAATAGAGGGGACATTCAGTACTTC. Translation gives CAISLNRGDIQYF.

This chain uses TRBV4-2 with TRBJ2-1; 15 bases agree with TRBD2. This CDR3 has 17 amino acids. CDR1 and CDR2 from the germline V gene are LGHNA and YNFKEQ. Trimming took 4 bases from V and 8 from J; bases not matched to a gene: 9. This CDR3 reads CASSPSWTSGGADEQFF. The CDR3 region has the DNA TGTGCCAGCAGCCCCTCCTGGACTAGCGGGGGGGCAGATGAGCAGTTCTTC.

CDR3 sequence (DNA): TGTGCCAGCAGCGACGTCCAAATCCAAGAGACCCAGTACTTC. It yields the protein CASSDVQIQETQYF. The chain is built from TRBV7-9 and TRBJ2-5; no clear D. This CDR3 is built from 14 residues. Trimming left V 5 bases short and J 1 base short, with 11 bases between. Germline values: CDR1 SEHNR, CDR2 FQNEAQ (reference sequence).

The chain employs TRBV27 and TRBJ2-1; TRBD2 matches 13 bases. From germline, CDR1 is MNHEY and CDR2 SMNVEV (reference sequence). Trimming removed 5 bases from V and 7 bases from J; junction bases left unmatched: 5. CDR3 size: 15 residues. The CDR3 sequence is CASSKLAGGFNEQFF. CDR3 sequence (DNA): TGTGCCAGCAGTAAACTAGCGGGGGGGTTTAATGAGCAGTTCTTC.

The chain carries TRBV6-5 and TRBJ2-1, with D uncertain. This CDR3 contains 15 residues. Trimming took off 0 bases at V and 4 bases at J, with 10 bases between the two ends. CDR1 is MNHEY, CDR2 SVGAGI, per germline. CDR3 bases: TGTGCCAGCAGTTACTCCCCATGGACGTACAATGAGCAGTTCTTC. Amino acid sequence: CASSYSPWTYNEQFF.

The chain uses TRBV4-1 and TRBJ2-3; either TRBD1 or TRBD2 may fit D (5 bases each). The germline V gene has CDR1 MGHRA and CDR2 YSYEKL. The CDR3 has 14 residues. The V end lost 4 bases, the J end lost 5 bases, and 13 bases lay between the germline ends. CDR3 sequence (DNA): TGCGCCAGCAGCCCCGAGGGGTTTGTAGATACGCAGTATTTT. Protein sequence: CASSPEGFVDTQYF.